This is a list of T cell receptor beta chains from one sample in a study of blood T cells in healthy people across ages. TCRdb reprocessed the 5' RACE reads via MiXCR and lists one record per CDR3 protein. Among 1.5 million to 2 million distinct CDR3 sequences, 28% were seen once, and the ten largest hold about 7.7%. The sample taken for sequencing was blood. These receptors were collected from a woman younger than 45 in good health. Both conserved end residues are part of each CDR3. A D gene is named only where the DNA matches it firmly. Part of the rows lack a size; the others show once, few, many or a class for expanded clones.

CDR3 length	clone size	D gene	V gene	J gene	CDR3 protein	CDR3 DNA
13	.	.	TRBV5-6	TRBJ1-2	CASSFGPKGGYTF	TGTGCCAGCAGCTTCGGCCCCAAGGGAGGCTACACCTTC
15	many	.	TRBV7-9	TRBJ2-5	CASSTRGQTKETQYF	TGTGCCAGCAGCACGAGGGGACAAACTAAAGAGACCCAGTACTTC
14	.	.	TRBV30	TRBJ2-4	CAWSSLGEALIQYF	TGTGCCTGGAGTTCACTGGGGGAGGCTCTCATTCAGTACTTC
14	.	TRBD1	TRBV29-1	TRBJ1-1	CSVEATGVGGEAFF	TGCAGCGTTGAAGCCACAGGGGTAGGCGGTGAAGCTTTCTTT
16	many	.	TRBV12-3/TRBV12-4	TRBJ1-4	CASSLALVQGGEKLFF	TGTGCCAGCAGTTTAGCGCTTGTACAGGGTGGCGAAAAACTGTTTTTT
13	once	.	TRBV2	TRBJ2-7	CASSVGSPYEQYF	TGTGCCAGCAGTGTTGGCAGTCCCTACGAGCAGTACTTC
15	many	.	TRBV18	TRBJ2-6	CASTLQGPGANVLTF	TGTGCCAGCACTCTCCAAGGGCCTGGGGCCAACGTCCTGACTTTC
13	.	.	TRBV29-1	TRBJ1-4	CSGQGATNEKLFF	TGCAGCGGGCAGGGTGCAACTAATGAAAAACTGTTTTTT
18	many	.	TRBV11-2	TRBJ2-5	CASSPKSGTEGRKETQYF	TGTGCCAGCAGCCCCAAGTCCGGGACGGAAGGGAGGAAAGAGACCCAGTACTTC
13	few	.	TRBV3-1	TRBJ1-1	CASRGAMNTEAFF	TGTGCCAGCAGGGGCGCCATGAACACTGAAGCTTTCTTT
13	few	.	TRBV24-1	TRBJ1-2	CTTSDPGSLGYTF	TGTACCACCAGTGACCCAGGGTCCCTTGGCTACACCTTC
13	few	.	TRBV5-4	TRBJ1-2	CASSLDQMHGYTF	TGTGCCAGCAGCCTCGATCAGATGCATGGCTACACCTTC
15	.	.	TRBV12-3/TRBV12-4	TRBJ2-7	CASHQGGVVHNEQYF	TGTGCCAGCCACCAGGGCGGGGTTGTACATAATGAGCAGTACTTC
18	few	.	TRBV20-1	TRBJ1-5	CSARDLSGFPYSNQPQHF	TGCAGTGCTAGAGATCTTAGCGGGTTTCCATATAGCAATCAGCCCCAGCATTTT
14	.	TRBD1	TRBV6-5	TRBJ1-1	CASSYAGGKTEAFF	TGTGCCAGCAGTTACGCAGGGGGAAAGACTGAAGCTTTCTTT
15	many	.	TRBV15	TRBJ2-5	CATSRDRGEVETQYF	TGTGCCACCAGCAGAGATCGGGGAGAGGTAGAGACCCAGTACTTC
14	once	TRBD2	TRBV5-6	TRBJ2-4	CASSEAGAQYIQYF	TGTGCCAGCAGCGAGGCGGGAGCCCAATACATTCAGTACTTC
14	many	.	TRBV5-1	TRBJ2-1	CASSLRDVVDEQFF	TGCGCCAGCAGCTTGCGGGATGTCGTCGATGAGCAGTTCTTC
15	.	.	TRBV20-1	TRBJ1-5	CSARISTGRNQPQHF	TGCAGTGCTAGAATCAGCACGGGTCGCAATCAGCCCCAGCATTTT
15	.	TRBD2	TRBV28	TRBJ2-2	CASTGGDPNTGELFF	TGTGCCAGCACGGGGGGAGACCCGAACACCGGGGAGCTGTTTTTT
12	.	.	TRBV2	TRBJ2-1	CASSESVETQFF	TGTGCCAGCAGTGAATCCGTAGAGACCCAGTTCTTC
13	few	.	TRBV25-1	TRBJ2-3	CARLTERRNTQYF	TGTGCCAGACTCACGGAAAGGAGAAATACGCAGTATTTT
13	.	.	TRBV27	TRBJ2-1	CASSPRAYNGQFF	TGTGCCAGCAGTCCCCGCGCCTACAATGGGCAGTTCTTC
14	.	TRBD2	TRBV12-3/TRBV12-4	TRBJ2-1	CASSFREGNNEQFF	TGTGCCAGCAGTTTCCGGGAGGGAAACAATGAGCAGTTCTTC
15	.	.	TRBV2	TRBJ2-3	CASRPSVLRTDTQYF	TGTGCCAGCAGACCTAGCGTACTACGCACAGATACGCAGTATTTT
15	.	TRBD2	TRBV2	TRBJ2-1	CASSRSGGGYSEQFF	TGTGCCAGCAGTCGTAGCGGGGGGGGTTACAGTGAGCAGTTCTTC
11	.	.	TRBV28	TRBJ1-2	CASSFNNGYTF	TGTGCCAGCAGTTTCAACAATGGCTACACCTTC
14	.	.	TRBV5-1	TRBJ1-1	CASSLAGSTTEAFF	TGCGCCAGCAGCTTGGCTGGCTCTACGACTGAAGCTTTCTTT
14	few	.	TRBV24-1	TRBJ2-1	CATSDGASYNEQFF	TGTGCCACCAGTGATGGTGCGTCATACAATGAGCAGTTCTTC
12	few	.	TRBV5-4	TRBJ2-1	CASSLDRVTQFF	TGTGCCAGCAGCTTGGACAGGGTCACGCAGTTCTTC
14	.	.	TRBV11-2	TRBJ2-3	CASSPRTALNTQYF	TGTGCCAGCAGCCCCCGGACGGCCCTAAATACGCAGTATTTT
18	few	.	TRBV3-1	TRBJ2-6	CASSLKRLVISGANVLTF	TGTGCCAGCAGCCTAAAAAGGCTCGTGATCTCTGGGGCCAACGTCCTGACTTTC
15	.	.	TRBV21-1	TRBJ2-7	CASSWLGPLSYEQYF	TGTGCCAGCAGCTGGTTGGGACCGCTCTCCTACGAGCAGTACTTC
12	.	.	TRBV29-1	TRBJ2-2	CSVPSGTGKLFF	TGCAGCGTCCCCTCGGGGACCGGGAAGCTGTTTTTT
10	.	.	TRBV7-9	TRBJ1-1	CASSSVEAFF	TGTGCCAGCAGCTCCGTTGAAGCTTTCTTT
14	.	.	TRBV2	TRBJ2-7	CASSGSGSTYEQYF	TGTGCCAGCAGTGGCTCAGGCTCGACCTACGAGCAGTACTTC
14	.	TRBD2	TRBV20-1	TRBJ2-7	CSAAPGLASNEQYF	TGCAGTGCTGCACCGGGACTAGCGTCCAATGAGCAGTACTTC
14	few	.	TRBV25-1	TRBJ1-2	CANSEPTPNYGYTF	TGTGCCAACAGTGAACCCACCCCTAACTATGGCTACACCTTC
15	few	.	TRBV9	TRBJ2-7	CASSVTGTPTYEQYF	TGTGCCAGCAGCGTGACCGGGACACCCACCTACGAGCAGTACTTC
13	.	.	TRBV7-9	TRBJ2-2	CASRRSGAGELFF	TGTGCCAGCAGGCGCTCGGGGGCCGGGGAGCTGTTTTTT
15	.	TRBD2	TRBV28	TRBJ2-7	CASSAGSSGRYEQYF	TGTGCCAGCAGTGCCGGGAGTAGCGGGAGGTACGAGCAGTACTTC
15	.	.	TRBV7-2	TRBJ2-3	CASSRVVMNTDTQYF	TGTGCCAGCAGCCGTGTCGTAATGAACACAGATACGCAGTATTTT
10	.	.	TRBV29-1	TRBJ2-5	CSVVAETQYF	TGCAGCGTTGTGGCGGAGACCCAGTACTTC
14	.	.	TRBV20-1	TRBJ1-1	CSASGGALYTEAFF	TGCAGTGCTAGTGGAGGGGCGCTTTACACTGAAGCTTTCTTT
14	.	.	TRBV5-1	TRBJ1-4	CASSLRGASGKLFF	TGCGCCAGCAGCCTCCGAGGGGCCTCGGGAAAACTGTTTTTT